This T cell receptor (beta chain) was captured by sequencing in a study of spatial heterogeneity in lung cancer. As to time point: sample taken at primary tumor resection. Unsorted tumor, nontumor lung tissue or cryopreserved PBMC supplied the whole RNA. The CDR3 runs 14 residues. Germline values: CDR1 KGHSH, CDR2 LQKENI. Trimming at V came to 3 bases and at J to 7 bases, leaving 5 bases not matched to a gene. This clonotype rates as medium-sized. This beta chain is an off-target read within a library intended for alpha chains, so its frequency means little. Each molecule of TCR cDNA was tagged with one unique molecular identifier. TCRdb reanalysed the 5' RACE reads using MiXCR and keeps one entry per CDR3 protein. The sample shows about 6,900 distinct CDR3 sequences, 4.5% to 6.5% of them seen only once.

The sample in question was normal lung tissue next to the tumor, obtained at surgery. The chain carries TRBV18 and TRBJ1-5; 8 positions agree with TRBD1. This TCR was sampled from a female donor with early-stage non-small cell lung cancer. CDR3 nucleotides: TGTGCCAGCTCACCGAGCCAGGGGGCCCAGCCCCAGCATTTT. This sequence encodes CASSPSQGAQPQHF.